The clone carrying this T cell receptor beta chain has at least ten counts. Its antigen is undetermined. All patients reached thyroid surgery having received no treatment beforehand. The CDR3 sequence is 14 residues long. V was pared by 1 base and J by 4 bases, with 7 bases between. In germline, CDR1 is MNHEY, CDR2 SMNVEV (reference sequence). This entry belongs to a study of metastatic and nonmetastatic thyroid tumors. At the level of the study: Malignant thyroid and benign thyroid patients provided blood and tumor or nodule tissue whose repertoires were compared.

Notes on the study in general: Within blood and tumor, benign nodules reportedly had significantly lower TCR beta diversity than malignant thyroid tumors did.

In the study's own analysis: Construction of a distant-metastasis classifier for papillary thyroid cancer relied on CDR3 differences across clinicopathological groups. Through MiXCR, TCRdb re-clonotyped the PCR reads. TCRdb's processing, not the study's, gives the V and J calls here. This sample has fewer than 40,000 clones, with approximately 17% found just once. The source of this sequence is a male donor with papillary thyroid cancer or a benign thyroid nodule (not recorded which). Some clones in this sample may be carry-over from other donors' samples. This sequence joins TRBV27 and TRBJ2-2; no definite D call. Sample: blood. As DNA, the CDR3 is TGTGCCAGCAGTTTATTATATCCCACCGGGGAGCTGTTTTTT. It encodes CASSLLYPTGELFF.